Each of the 27 T cell receptor beta chains below was sequenced from the same sample in a study of brain T cells in children with intractable seizures. This table comes from immunoSEQ multiplex PCR, and its TCRdb copy is limited to in-frame clones, with some not included. The table shows roughly 120,000 clones, with approximately 94% occurring only once. Sequencing used peripheral blood, obtained at surgery. The receptors here all came from a boy younger than two with hemimegalencephaly and intractable seizures.

Only one count was recorded for this clone. The CDR3 nucleotides read TGTGCCAGCAGTGTACAGGGCACTGAAGCTTTCTTT. Protein sequence: CASSVQGTEAFF. The chain recombines TRBV25-1 with TRBJ1-1; a possible D gene is TRBD1 (6 bases). Trimming stripped 4 bases from V and 4 bases from J, with 7 bases between. Germline lookup yields CDR1 MGHDK and CDR2 SYGVNS. The CDR3 is 12 amino acids.

The chain carries TRBV6-5 and TRBJ2-2; possibly TRBD1 for D (6 bases). This CDR3 contains 13 residues. V was trimmed by 5 bases and J by 9 bases, leaving 13 bases between them. Per germline, CDR1 MNHEY and CDR2 SVGAGI. CDR3 DNA: TGTGCCAGCAGTAGCAGGGGTTTCCGGGAGCTGTTTTTT. It encodes CASSSRGFRELFF.

The chain joins TRBV29-1 to TRBJ1-2; D unclear. CDR1 and CDR2 (germline): SQVTM, ANQGSEA. The V end lost 0 bases, the J end lost 8 bases, and 16 bases lay between the germline ends. This CDR3 comprises 14 residues. CDR3 nucleotides: TGCAGCGTTGAAGATCTGTTTGGAGGAGGCGGCTACACCTTC. Protein sequence: CSVEDLFGGGGYTF.

The chain employs TRBV10-3 and TRBJ1-2, with a tentative D call TRBD1 (6 bases). Germline V lookup: CDR1 ENHRY, CDR2 SYGVKD. This CDR3 spans 13 amino acids. V gave up 6 bases and J gave up 4 bases, with 12 bases separating them. The CDR3 coding sequence is TGTGCCATCAGGGACAGATCTGGCTATGGCTACACCTTC. It encodes CAIRDRSGYGYTF.

The rearrangement links TRBV19 to TRBJ2-3; 9 bases are shared with TRBD2. The CDR3 is made up of 18 amino acids. The trim removed 3 bases at V and 2 bases at J, leaving 12 bases unmatched. Germline V gives CDR1 LNHDA, CDR2 SQIVND (reference sequence). As DNA, the CDR3 is TGTGCCAGTAGTATGTCGGTAGCGGGAGAAGGGGACACAGATACGCAGTATTTT. It is translated as CASSMSVAGEGDTDTQYF.

The V gene is TRBV28, the J gene TRBJ1-3, with D possibly being TRBD1 (5 bases). The CDR3 is made up of 16 amino acids. Germline V gives CDR1 MDHEN, CDR2 SYDVKM. V lost 7 bases to trimming and J lost 3 bases, with 19 bases between them. CDR3 protein: CASTPPTVLSGNTIYF. In DNA form, the CDR3 reads TGTGCCAGCACCCCCCCGACAGTACTTAGTGGAAACACCATATATTTT.

The chain carries TRBV7-9 and TRBJ2-3; D tentatively reads TRBD1 or TRBD2 (5 bases each). This CDR3 region has 14 residues. Germline lookup yields CDR1 SEHNR and CDR2 FQNEAQ (reference sequence). The V end lost 2 bases, the J end lost 5 bases, and 11 bases lay between the germline ends. The CDR3 DNA sequence: TGTGCCAGCAGCTTATGGGCAGGGAGAGATACGCAGTATTTT. Translated: CASSLWAGRDTQYF.

The chain carries TRBV19 and TRBJ1-2, with 7 bases fitting TRBD1. Losses at the gene ends were 4 bases for V and 4 bases for J; bases not matched to a gene: 12. The germline V gene encodes CDR1 LNHDA and CDR2 SQIVND (reference sequence). This CDR3 has 16 residues. In DNA form, the CDR3 reads TGTGCCAGTAGTAGGGGGGCGGGACAGCAAGCCTATGGCTACACCTTC. Its translation: CASSRGAGQQAYGYTF. The full variable domain, its missing parts supplied by reference TRBV19 and TRBJ1-2, is DGGITQSPKYLFRKEGQNVTLSCEQNLNHDAMYWYRQDPGQGLRLIYYSQIVNDFQKGDIAEGYSVSREKKESFPLTVTSAQKNPTAFYLCASSRGAGQQAYGYTFGSGTRLTVV.

The chain joins TRBV10-3 to TRBJ1-2; D unclear. This CDR3 contains 14 residues. V gave up 7 bases and J gave up 0 bases, with 12 bases separating them. Germline CDR1 and CDR2: ENHRY and SYGVKD. CDR3 in DNA: TGTGCCATCACCGAAAACGGAGCTAACTATGGCTACACCTTC. Translation gives CAITENGANYGYTF.

A note on this clone: A junction end diverges from the germline sequence, so it may reflect a read error. The rearrangement links TRBV18 to TRBJ2-7; 8 nucleotides align to TRBD1. CDR1 KGHSH and CDR2 LQKENI come from the germline V gene. This CDR3 spans 14 amino acids. In DNA, the CDR3 is TGTGCCAGCTCACAACCCGACAGGGGCTACGAACAGTACTTC. Its translation: CASSQPDRGYEQYF.

The CDR3 reads CASSLFVGSTGELFF. The CDR3 region has the DNA TGTGCCAGCAGCTTATTCGTAGGAAGCACCGGGGAGCTGTTTTTT. This chain connects TRBV7-2 to TRBJ2-2; D call uncertain. The CDR3 has 15 residues. Germline CDR1 and CDR2: SGHTA and FQGNSA. V was clipped by 2 bases and J by 4 bases, with 11 bases between them.

The chain recombines TRBV28 with TRBJ2-7; 10 nucleotides match TRBD2. Trimming removed 7 bases from V and 4 bases from J; junction bases left unmatched: 13. This CDR3 is built from 16 residues. Germline assignment: CDR1 MDHEN and CDR2 SYDVKM. Here the CDR3 reads CASILNRASGRYEQYF. The CDR3 DNA reads as TGTGCCAGCATCCTAAACCGGGCTAGCGGGAGATACGAGCAGTACTTC.

The chain is built from TRBV15 and TRBJ1-5, with D maybe TRBD1 (5 bases). This CDR3 region has 14 residues. The germline V gene encodes CDR1 LNHNV and CDR2 YYDKDF (reference sequence). V was pared by 5 bases and J by 2 bases, with 10 bases between. CDR3 nucleotides: TGTGCCACCAGCCCCCAGGGAGGCAATCAGCCCCAGCATTTT. This gives the protein CATSPQGGNQPQHF.

V and J are TRBV5-1 and TRBJ2-7, with D maybe TRBD2 (5 bases). V lost 4 bases and J 7 bases, leaving 18 bases between the germline ends. The CDR3 totals 14 residues. Germline V gives CDR1 SGHRS, CDR2 YFSETQ. The chain's CDR3 is CASSLGESIWEQYF. The CDR3 DNA is TGCGCCAGCAGCCTGGGAGAATCGATTTGGGAGCAGTACTTC.

The CDR3 nucleotides are TGCGCCAGCAGCCGGGGGGTCGGAACAGATACGCAGTATTTT. Translated, it gives CASSRGVGTDTQYF. This chain links TRBV5-1 with TRBJ2-3; TRBD2 matches 7 bases. The CDR3 loop spans 14 amino acids. V lost 4 bases to trimming and J lost 3 bases; unmatched junction nucleotides: 5. From germline, CDR1 is SGHRS and CDR2 YFSETQ.

This chain uses TRBV9 with TRBJ2-2; possibly TRBD1 or TRBD2 for D (6 bases each). V lost 7 bases and J lost 3, with 13 bases in between. Germline lookup yields CDR1 SGDLS and CDR2 YYNGEE. The CDR3 is 14 amino acids. CDR3 coding DNA: TGTGCCAGCGGTGGAGGGGGTTACACCGGGGAGCTGTTTTTT. Its protein product is CASGGGGYTGELFF.

The V and J genes are TRBV6-5 and TRBJ1-1; D remains unclear. The germline gives CDR1 MNHEY, CDR2 SVGAGI. The CDR3 length is 11 residues. Trimming took off 7 bases at V and 5 bases at J, with 8 bases between the two ends. CDR3 nucleotide sequence: TGTGCCAGCACCGGACGGACTGAAGCTTTCTTT. This gives the protein CASTGRTEAFF.

DNA for the CDR3: TGCGCCAGCAGCTTGGAACCTGGGGGCTACACCTTC. It translates to CASSLEPGGYTF. This rearrangement joins TRBV5-1 to TRBJ1-2; D call uncertain. The germline V gene encodes CDR1 SGHRS and CDR2 YFSETQ. The CDR3 loop spans 12 amino acids. V was cut by 0 bases and J by 8 bases, with 8 bases left in between.

This sequence joins TRBV28 and TRBJ2-7, with a possible D match to TRBD1 (6 bases). Trimming took off 6 bases at V and 2 bases at J, with 14 bases between the two ends. CDR3 length: 14 residues. Germline V gives CDR1 MDHEN, CDR2 SYDVKM. For the CDR3, the DNA is TGTGCCAGCAGGGAATACAGGGACCCCTACGAGCAGTACTTC. Its protein is CASREYRDPYEQYF.

This clone has just one count. The rearrangement joins TRBV19 to TRBJ1-4, with 9 bases lining up with TRBD1. The CDR3 loop spans 13 amino acids. The V gene's germline CDR1 is LNHDA and CDR2 SQIVND (reference sequence). Trimming at V came to 7 bases and at J to 6 bases, leaving 3 bases not matched to a gene. Written as DNA, the CDR3 is TGTGCCAGTAATACAGGGGGCTATGAAAAACTGTTTTTT. It encodes CASNTGGYEKLFF.

This clone was found once. J is TRBJ2-2 and V is TRBV1; whether TRBD2, the table's D call, matches the DNA was not checked. TRBV1 represents a pseudogene. This CDR3 has 19 residues. The CDR3 loop is CTSSQDEVSSGMNTGELFF. The CDR3 DNA reads as TGCACCAGCAGCCAAGACGAGGTGTCTAGCGGGATGAACACCGGGGAGCTGTTTTTT.

The CDR3: CASSRLPAKAYEQYF. The CDR3 DNA sequence: TGTGCCAGCAGCCGTTTGCCAGCAAAAGCCTACGAGCAGTACTTC. The V and J genes are TRBV3-1 (or the pseudogene TRBV3-2) and TRBJ2-7; no definite D call. V lost 4 bases, J lost 2 bases, and 15 bases lay in between. The CDR3 runs to 15 residues. Germline V gives CDR1 LGHDT, CDR2 YNNKEL (reference sequence).

The genes are TRBV4-3 and TRBJ1-5; D remains ambiguous. V was trimmed by 4 bases and J by 1 base, leaving 11 bases between them. Germline V gene sequence: CDR1 LGHNA, CDR2 YSLEER. This CDR3 is built from 15 residues. The DNA for the CDR3 is TGCGCCAGCAGCCTAGAGCGCACAAGCAATCAGCCCCAGCATTTT. Residues: CASSLERTSNQPQHF.

The V and J genes are TRBV6-1 and TRBJ2-3, with 14 bases that match TRBD2. V shed 2 bases and J 1 base; nucleotides not matched to a gene: 5. Germline V gene lookup returns CDR1 MNHNS and CDR2 SASEGT. The CDR3 consists of 18 residues. CDR3 amino acids: CASSERGLAGARTDTQYF. Here the CDR3 DNA reads TGTGCCAGCAGTGAACGGGGACTAGCGGGAGCACGCACAGATACGCAGTATTTT.

The rearrangement links TRBV7-9 to TRBJ1-2, with D possibly TRBD1 on 6 matching bases. Germline CDR1 SEHNR, CDR2 FQNEAQ (reference sequence). The CDR3 is 18 amino acids. V was trimmed by 4 bases and J by 3 bases, leaving 24 bases between them. CDR3 bases: TGTGCCAGCAGCTCGACCGCAGGGGCCAAATCACATTACTATGGCTACACCTTC. Protein: CASSSTAGAKSHYYGYTF.

The chain employs TRBV19 and TRBJ1-6; possible D gene TRBD1, 6 bases. This CDR3 is built from 17 residues. The V and J ends lost 1 base and 2 bases respectively, with 12 bases between them. CDR1 and CDR2 from the germline V gene are LNHDA and SQIVND (reference sequence). The CDR3 loop is CASSIAGGRTYNSPLHF. The CDR3 DNA follows: TGTGCCAGTAGTATAGCCGGGGGCCGGACCTATAATTCACCCCTCCACTTT.

Here the CDR3 reads CASSEDQGVKDQPQHF. CDR3 nucleotide sequence: TGCGCCAGCAGTGAGGACCAGGGAGTAAAGGATCAGCCCCAGCATTTT. The rearrangement joins TRBV10-1 to TRBJ1-5, with D possibly being TRBD1 (5 bases). The V end was cut by 2 bases, the J end by 5 bases, with 16 bases between. The CDR3 totals 16 residues. Looked up from germline, CDR1 is WNHNN and CDR2 is SYGVQD (reference sequence).